This T cell receptor (beta chain) was identified in a study of T cells in tumors and immune-related adverse events (dated by TCRdb to the early 2020s). CDR1 and CDR2, per the germline V gene (reference sequence), are LNHDA and SQIVND. From its cysteine to its phenylalanine, the CDR3 spans 14 amino acids. The retained sequence is limited to the CDR3, 42 bases, with the frame set at the first base. The V and J ends are trimmed by 2 bases and 2 bases, leaving 10 bases between them. According to the study, the label for this sample's treatment or condition signals: nivolumab (PD-1 blockade) given before sampling. The DNeasy Blood and Tissue Kit was used to extract DNA from the formalin-fixed paraffin-embedded specimens. The TCR beta locus was amplified and sequenced with the immunoSEQ assay, yielding bulk TCR Vbeta CDR3 data. The study's own analysis went as follows. Non-productive CDR3s, sequences shorter than 7 amino acids, and those not starting with C or ending with F/W were excluded. Only specimens with at least 1000 reads were analysed, and clonotypes were defined at the amino acid level. To compute clonality, Pielou's evenness was subtracted from 1. Library sizes were equalized by abundance-weighted random subsampling with replacement, which was repeated 100 times so that 95% confidence intervals could be reported. The Morisita overlap index was used to quantify repertoire overlap, and the top 40 clones in each specimen were examined for overlap with the irAE. TCRdb took over this immuneACCESS table, retaining in-frame rearrangements with V and J assigned. Such tables are incomplete; in checked studies, under half of the missing clones stem from an unresolved V gene, and the remainder is unexplained. V and J calls and clone size are given by that table; D and trimming were obtained from the DNA. Recorded for this sample are about 22,000 clones; just over 90% of them occurred a single time. The top ten constitute 1.3% to 1.5% of the sample.

This clone has a single count. Its antigen specificity is not known. The record has no base qualities; no much larger clone is one base away. The chain joins TRBV19 to TRBJ2-7; the D gene could be TRBD1 or TRBD2, each one agreeing over 5 bases. Sample: lymph node tissue, taken from a patient treated with anti-PD-1 therapy. This receptor was identified in a female donor with metastatic renal cell carcinoma. CDR3 reads: CASSITGLTYEQYF. The sequence in DNA is TGTGCCAGTAGTATAACAGGACTGACCTACGAGCAGTACTTC. The CDR3 plus the reference TRBV19 and TRBJ2-7 genes for the other parts give the full variable domain: DGGITQSPKYLFRKEGQNVTLSCEQNLNHDAMYWYRQDPGQGLRLIYYSQIVNDFQKGDIAEGYSVSREKKESFPLTVTSAQKNPTAFYLCASSITGLTYEQYFGPGTRLTVT.